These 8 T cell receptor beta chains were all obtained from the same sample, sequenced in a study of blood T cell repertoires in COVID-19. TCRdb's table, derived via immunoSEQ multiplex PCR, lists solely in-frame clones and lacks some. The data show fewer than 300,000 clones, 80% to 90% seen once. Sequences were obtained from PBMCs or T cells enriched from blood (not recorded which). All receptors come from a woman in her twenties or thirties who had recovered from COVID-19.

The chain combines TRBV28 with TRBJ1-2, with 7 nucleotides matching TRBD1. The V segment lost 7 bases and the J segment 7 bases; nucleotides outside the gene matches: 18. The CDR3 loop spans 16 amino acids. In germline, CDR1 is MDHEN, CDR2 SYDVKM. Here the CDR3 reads CASKEDRAPLGGGYTF. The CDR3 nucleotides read TGTGCCAGCAAGGAAGACAGGGCCCCTCTAGGTGGTGGCTACACCTTC.

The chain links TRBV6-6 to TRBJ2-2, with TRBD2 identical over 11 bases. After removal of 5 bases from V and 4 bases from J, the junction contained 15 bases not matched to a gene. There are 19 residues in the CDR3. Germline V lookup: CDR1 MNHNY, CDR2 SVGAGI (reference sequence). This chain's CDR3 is CASSPGQGRTSGPTGELFF. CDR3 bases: TGTGCCAGCAGTCCGGGACAGGGCCGGACTAGCGGGCCCACCGGGGAGCTGTTTTTT.

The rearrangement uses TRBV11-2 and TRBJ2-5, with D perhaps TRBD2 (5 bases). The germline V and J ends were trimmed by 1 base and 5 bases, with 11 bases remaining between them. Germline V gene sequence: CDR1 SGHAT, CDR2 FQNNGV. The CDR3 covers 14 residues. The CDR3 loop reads CASSLGRRAETQYF. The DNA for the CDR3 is TGTGCCAGCAGCTTAGGTCGGCGGGCGGAGACCCAGTACTTC. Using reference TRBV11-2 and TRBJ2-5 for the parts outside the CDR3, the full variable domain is EAGVAQSPRYKIIEKRQSVAFWCNPISGHATLYWYQQILGQGPKLLIQFQNNGVVDDSQLPKDRFSAERLKGVDSTLKIQPAKLEDSAVYLCASSLGRRAETQYFGPGTRLLVL.

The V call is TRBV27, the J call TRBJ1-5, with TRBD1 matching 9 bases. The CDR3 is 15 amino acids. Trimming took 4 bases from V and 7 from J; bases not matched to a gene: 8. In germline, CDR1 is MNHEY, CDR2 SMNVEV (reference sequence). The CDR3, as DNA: TGTGCCAGCAGTTCTACAGGGGGCTGGTCCCAGCCCCAGCATTTT. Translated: CASSSTGGWSQPQHF.

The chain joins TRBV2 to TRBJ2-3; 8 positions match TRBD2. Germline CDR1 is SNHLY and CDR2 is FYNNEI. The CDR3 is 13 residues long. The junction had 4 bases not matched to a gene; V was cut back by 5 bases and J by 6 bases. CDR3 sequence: CASSYGTRDTQYF. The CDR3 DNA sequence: TGTGCCAGCAGTTACGGGACTAGGGATACGCAGTATTTT.

In nucleotides, the CDR3 is TGTGCCAGCAGCTTGAGAGGGGGAAGGGATGAAAAACTGTTTTTT. Translating it yields CASSLRGGRDEKLFF. The rearrangement uses TRBV5-4 and TRBJ1-4; a possible D gene is TRBD1 (6 bases). V was pared by 1 base and J by 6 bases, with 13 bases between. CDR1 is SGHNT, CDR2 YYREEE, per germline (reference sequence). The CDR3 covers 15 residues.

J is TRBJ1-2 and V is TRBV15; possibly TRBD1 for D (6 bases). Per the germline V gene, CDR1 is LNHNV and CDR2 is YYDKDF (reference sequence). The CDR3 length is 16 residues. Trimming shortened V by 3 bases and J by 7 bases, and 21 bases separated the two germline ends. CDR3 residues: CATSRGASTGMGGYTF. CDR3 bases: TGTGCCACCAGCAGGGGGGCCTCTACAGGGATGGGTGGCTACACCTTC.

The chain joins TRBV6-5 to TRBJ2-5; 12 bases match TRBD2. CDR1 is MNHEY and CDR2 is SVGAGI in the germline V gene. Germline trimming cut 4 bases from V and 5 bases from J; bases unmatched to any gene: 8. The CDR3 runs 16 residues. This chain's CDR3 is CASSWTSGEVGETQYF. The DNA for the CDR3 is TGTGCCAGCAGTTGGACTAGCGGGGAGGTTGGGGAGACCCAGTACTTC.